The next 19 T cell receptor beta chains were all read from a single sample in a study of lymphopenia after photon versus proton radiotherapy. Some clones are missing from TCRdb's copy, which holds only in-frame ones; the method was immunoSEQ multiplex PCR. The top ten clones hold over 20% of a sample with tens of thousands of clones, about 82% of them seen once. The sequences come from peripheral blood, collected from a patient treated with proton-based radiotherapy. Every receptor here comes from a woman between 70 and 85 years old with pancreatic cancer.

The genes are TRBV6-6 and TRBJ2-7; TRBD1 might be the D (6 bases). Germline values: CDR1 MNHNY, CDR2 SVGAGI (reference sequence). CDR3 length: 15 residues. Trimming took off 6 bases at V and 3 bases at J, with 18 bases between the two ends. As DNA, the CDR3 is TGTGCCAGCAGCTCGAAGGGCAGGGGTGGCTACGAGCAGTACTTC. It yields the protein CASSSKGRGGYEQYF.

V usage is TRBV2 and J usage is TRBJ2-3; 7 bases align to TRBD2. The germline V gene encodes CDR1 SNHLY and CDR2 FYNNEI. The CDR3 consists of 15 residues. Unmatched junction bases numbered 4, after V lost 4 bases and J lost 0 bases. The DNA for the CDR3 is TGTGCCAGCAGTGCCCTAGCGGAAAGCACAGATACGCAGTATTTT. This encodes CASSALAESTDTQYF.

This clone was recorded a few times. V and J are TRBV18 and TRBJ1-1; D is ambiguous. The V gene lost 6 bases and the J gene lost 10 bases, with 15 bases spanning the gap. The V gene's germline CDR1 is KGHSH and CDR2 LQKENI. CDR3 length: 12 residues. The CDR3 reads CASSSSESGAFF. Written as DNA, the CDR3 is TGTGCCAGCTCTTCGTCCGAGTCGGGAGCTTTCTTT.

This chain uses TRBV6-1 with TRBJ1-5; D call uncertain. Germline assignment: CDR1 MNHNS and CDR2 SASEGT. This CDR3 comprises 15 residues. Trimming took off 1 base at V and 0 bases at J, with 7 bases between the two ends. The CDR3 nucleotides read TGTGCCAGCAGTGAAGGGACGGTTAGCAATCAGCCCCAGCATTTT. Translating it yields CASSEGTVSNQPQHF.

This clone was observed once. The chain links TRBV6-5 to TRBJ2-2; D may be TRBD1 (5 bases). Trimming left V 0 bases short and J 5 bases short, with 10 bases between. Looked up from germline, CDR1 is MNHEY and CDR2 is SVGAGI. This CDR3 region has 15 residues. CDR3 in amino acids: CASSYSGPSTGELFF. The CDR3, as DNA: TGTGCCAGCAGTTACTCGGGGCCTTCGACCGGGGAGCTGTTTTTT.

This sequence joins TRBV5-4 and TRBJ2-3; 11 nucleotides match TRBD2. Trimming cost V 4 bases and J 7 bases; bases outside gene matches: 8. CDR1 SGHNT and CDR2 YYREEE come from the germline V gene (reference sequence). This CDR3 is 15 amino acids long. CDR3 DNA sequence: TGTGCCAGCAGCAAAGTAGCGGGAGGGCCCAATACGCAGTATTTT. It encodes CASSKVAGGPNTQYF. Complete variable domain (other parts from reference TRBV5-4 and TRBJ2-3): ETGVTQSPTHLIKTRGQQVTLRCSSQSGHNTVSWYQQALGQGPQFIFQYYREEENGRGNFPPRFSGLQFPNYSSELNVNALELDDSALYLCASSKVAGGPNTQYFGPGTRLTVL.

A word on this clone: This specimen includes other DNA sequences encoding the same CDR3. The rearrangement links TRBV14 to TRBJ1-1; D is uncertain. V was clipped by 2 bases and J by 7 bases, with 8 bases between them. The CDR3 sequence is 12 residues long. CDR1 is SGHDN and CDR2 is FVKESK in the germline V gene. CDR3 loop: CASSQLGSEAFF. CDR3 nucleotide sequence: TGTGCCAGCAGCCAACTAGGGAGTGAAGCTTTCTTT.

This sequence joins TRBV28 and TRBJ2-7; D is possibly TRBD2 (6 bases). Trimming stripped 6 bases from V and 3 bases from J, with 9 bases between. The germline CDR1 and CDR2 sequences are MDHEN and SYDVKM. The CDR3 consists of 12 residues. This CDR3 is CASRAGGYEQYF. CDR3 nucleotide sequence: TGTGCCAGCAGGGCCGGGGGCTACGAGCAGTACTTC.

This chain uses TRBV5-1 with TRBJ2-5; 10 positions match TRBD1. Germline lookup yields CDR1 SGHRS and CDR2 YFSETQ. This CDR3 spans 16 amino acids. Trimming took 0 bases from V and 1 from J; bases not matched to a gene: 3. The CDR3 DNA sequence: TGCGCCAGCAGCTTGGGGGACAGGGGTCCCCAAGAGACCCAGTACTTC. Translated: CASSLGDRGPQETQYF.

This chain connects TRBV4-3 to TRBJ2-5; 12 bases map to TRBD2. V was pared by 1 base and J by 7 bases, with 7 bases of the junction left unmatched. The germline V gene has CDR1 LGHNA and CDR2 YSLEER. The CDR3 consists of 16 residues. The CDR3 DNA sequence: TGCGCCAGCAGCCAAGGCGGACTAGCGGGACATTGGACCCAGTACTTC. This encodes CASSQGGLAGHWTQYF.

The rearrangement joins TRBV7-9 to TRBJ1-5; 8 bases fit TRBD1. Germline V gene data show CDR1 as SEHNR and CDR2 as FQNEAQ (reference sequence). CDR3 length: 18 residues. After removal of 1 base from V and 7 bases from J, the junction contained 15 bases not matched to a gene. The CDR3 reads CASSLEPQGGADKQPQHF. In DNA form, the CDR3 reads TGTGCCAGCAGCTTAGAACCACAGGGGGGGGCGGACAAACAGCCCCAGCATTTT.

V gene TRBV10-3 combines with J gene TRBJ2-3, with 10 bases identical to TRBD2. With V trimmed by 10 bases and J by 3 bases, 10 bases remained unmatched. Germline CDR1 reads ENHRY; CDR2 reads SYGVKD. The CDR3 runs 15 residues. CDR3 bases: TGTGCCAGCCGTCTAGCGGGAGTAGAAACAGATACGCAGTATTTT. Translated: CASRLAGVETDTQYF.

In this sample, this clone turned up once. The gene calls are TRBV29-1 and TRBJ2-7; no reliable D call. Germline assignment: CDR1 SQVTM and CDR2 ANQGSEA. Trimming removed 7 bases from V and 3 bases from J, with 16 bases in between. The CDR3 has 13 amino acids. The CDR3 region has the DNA TGCAGCGCCATCCGGTATCCCTACTACGAGCAGTACTTC. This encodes CSAIRYPYYEQYF.

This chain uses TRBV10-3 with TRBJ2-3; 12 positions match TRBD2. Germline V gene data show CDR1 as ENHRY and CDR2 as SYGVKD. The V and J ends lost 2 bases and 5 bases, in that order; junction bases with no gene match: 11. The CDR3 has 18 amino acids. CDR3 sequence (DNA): TGTGCCATCAGTGAGGGCTCCGGGACTAGCGGGTTAGGAGATACGCAGTATTTT. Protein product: CAISEGSGTSGLGDTQYF.

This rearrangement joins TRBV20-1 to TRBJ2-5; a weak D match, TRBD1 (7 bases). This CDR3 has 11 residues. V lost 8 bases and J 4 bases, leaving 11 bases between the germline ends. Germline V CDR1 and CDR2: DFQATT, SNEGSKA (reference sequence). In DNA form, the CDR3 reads TGCAGTAGACAGGGAGGAGAGACCCAGTACTTC. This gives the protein CSRQGGETQYF.

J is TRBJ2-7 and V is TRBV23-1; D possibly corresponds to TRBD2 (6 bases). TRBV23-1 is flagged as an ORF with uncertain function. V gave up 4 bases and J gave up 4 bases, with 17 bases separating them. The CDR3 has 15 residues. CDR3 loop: CASSPQLEGLYEQYF. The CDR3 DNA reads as TGCGCCAGCAGTCCCCAGCTGGAGGGCCTATACGAGCAGTACTTC.

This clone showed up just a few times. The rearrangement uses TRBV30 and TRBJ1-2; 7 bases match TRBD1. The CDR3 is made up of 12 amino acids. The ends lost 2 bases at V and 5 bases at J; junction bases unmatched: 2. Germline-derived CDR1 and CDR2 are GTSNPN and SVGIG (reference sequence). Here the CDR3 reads CAWSPGQYGYTF. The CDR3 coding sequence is TGTGCCTGGAGTCCGGGACAGTATGGCTACACCTTC. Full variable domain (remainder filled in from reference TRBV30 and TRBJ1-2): SQTIHQWPATLVQPVGSPLSLECTVEGTSNPNLYWYRQAAGRGLQLLFYSVGIGQISSEVPQNLSASRPQDRQFILSSKKLLLSDSGFYLCAWSPGQYGYTFGSGTRLTVV.

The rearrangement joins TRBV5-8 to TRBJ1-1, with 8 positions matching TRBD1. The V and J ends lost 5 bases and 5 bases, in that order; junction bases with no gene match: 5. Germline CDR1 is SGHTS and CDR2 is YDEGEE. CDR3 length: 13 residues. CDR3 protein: CASSYRGRTEAFF. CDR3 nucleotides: TGTGCCAGCAGTTACAGGGGGAGGACTGAAGCTTTCTTT.

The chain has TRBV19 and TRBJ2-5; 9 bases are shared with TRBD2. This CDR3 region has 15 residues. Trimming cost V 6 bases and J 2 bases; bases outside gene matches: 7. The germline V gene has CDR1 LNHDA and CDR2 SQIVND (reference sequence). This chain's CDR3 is CASSLAGATQETQYF. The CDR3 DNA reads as TGTGCCAGTAGCTTAGCGGGAGCTACTCAAGAGACCCAGTACTTC.